This TCR beta chain was observed in a study of STAT5B mutations in CD4+ large granular lymphocyte leukemia. Study overall: Among healthy controls, a particular HLA allele went with more CDR3 'QG' motifs. Findings and caveats of the study: Main leukemic clonotypes were patient-specific, but approximately 27% appeared at low frequency elsewhere. Patient CD4-sorted repertoires stayed more clonal than healthy ones after leukemic-clone removal.

This was a survey-level run. Data came from immunoSEQ multiplex PCR; TCRdb stores just in-frame clones and leaves some out. The sample has around 33,000 clones; roughly three quarters are singletons. Comments on this clone: Its antigen remains unidentified.

V was trimmed by 1 base and J by 3 bases, leaving 13 bases between them. The CDR3 runs 15 residues. The germline gives CDR1 SGHRS, CDR2 YFSETQ. The sequenced sample was CD4+ T cells from blood buffy coats. The chain links TRBV5-1 to TRBJ1-1, with D maybe TRBD1 (5 bases). This sequence was found in a human donor in good health. The CDR3 loop reads CASSLRWSGDTEAFF. The CDR3 bases are TGCGCCAGCAGCTTGCGTTGGTCGGGGGACACTGAAGCTTTCTTT.